The T cell receptor (beta chain) described here comes from a study of regulatory T cells in long-lasting Graves disease. Germline lookup yields CDR1 MGHRA and CDR2 YSYEKL. The CDR3 contains 13 residues. Trimming removed 1 base at V and 6 bases at J, with 8 bases between. Time point indicated: newly diagnosed GD, antithyroid drugs for less than 3 months. Generation of the TCR library employed RNA extracted from PBMCs. Arm-PCR of CDR3 regions and iRepertoire HTBI primers were used to build TCR beta libraries. Authors' data handling: Identified segments across samples numbered about 60 TRBV and over 13 TRBJ. TCRdb re-called the multiplex PCR reads with MiXCR, one entry per CDR3 protein. TCRdb's processing, not the authors' own work, is the source of the V and J calls. The sample lists approximately 390,000 distinct CDR3 sequences, 15% to 20% seen once, with around 20% in the top ten. These data were also reused for a study on T cells in Graves' hyperthyroidism and ophthalmopathy. That study adds: Researchers ran a first-round RT-PCR on the TCR CDR3 using the HTBI primer set. For ophthalmopathy, model prediction preceded onset by a median 6.5 months.

The receptor comes from a woman aged 18-35 years with Graves disease. Specimen: peripheral blood mononuclear cells (PBMCs), collected at new diagnosis, from a patient treated with antithyroid drugs. The chain is built from TRBV4-1 and TRBJ2-3, with D possibly being TRBD1 (5 bases). The CDR3 loop reads CASSQGGYDTQYF. The CDR3 DNA is TGCGCCAGCAGCCAAGGGGGCTATGATACGCAGTATTTT.